Listed here is a single TCR beta chain. Its target is not known. The data belong to a study of persistence of HIV-infected CD4 T cells. Overall study: Isolated cells were CMV- and HIV-1 Gag-responding CD4+ T cells. Study-wide results and limits: Within sorted populations, more oligoclonal TCRs accompanied more oligoclonal proviruses. Rare CMV-responding cells carrying HIV-1 proviruses were not analyzed separately for TCR.

The stimulus was an HIV-1 Gag 15-mer peptide pool, around 1.1 ug/peptide/mL. Sorted nonresponding memory CD4+ T cells were CD40L-negative, CD69-negative, CD45RO-high. This was the immunoSEQ version 4 assay in survey mode. Produced via immunoSEQ multiplex PCR; TCRdb's table is partial and in-frame only. The table includes 30,000 to 45,000 clones, about 84% detected once. The CDR3 spans 13 residues. Germline V gene sequence: CDR1 SNHLY, CDR2 FYNNEI. V was cut by 7 bases and J by 6 bases, with 12 bases left in between. This specimen was cultured CD4+ T cells from PBMCs, taken from a patient who received antiretroviral therapy. The receptor was isolated from an adult with HIV. The donor label of this sample is uncertain. The chain is built from TRBV2 and TRBJ1-4, with D unresolved. DNA of the CDR3: TGTGCCAGCAAGTTTCGGGAGGATGAAAAACTGTTTTTT. It codes for CASKFREDEKLFF.